This T cell receptor (beta chain) is from a study of T cells in Graves' hyperthyroidism and ophthalmopathy. At least ten counts were recorded for this clonotype. Using RNA transcripts as the source, TCR beta CDR3 regions were amplified. Carried out on the TCR CDR3, a first-round RT-PCR used the HTBI primer set. TCRdb reprocessed the multiplex PCR reads via MiXCR and lists one record per CDR3 protein. The table has a few hundred thousand distinct CDR3 sequences, about 15% seen once. This CDR3 region has 17 residues. Losses at the gene ends were 4 bases for V and 8 bases for J; bases not matched to a gene: 15. Germline-derived CDR1 and CDR2 are SGHVS and FQNEAQ. Stable Graves' hyperthyroidism meant no ophthalmopathy progression within 18 months. Patients between 18 and 65 years old had hyperthyroidism, newly diagnosed and lasting under 2 months.

Material for sequencing was blood. V gene TRBV7-8 combines with J gene TRBJ2-1; 9 positions agree with TRBD2. The source of this sequence is a woman aged 25 to 45 with Graves' hyperthyroidism. CDR3 coding DNA: TGTGCCAGCAGCTGGGATCTGCGGGAGGGCCATCCTGATGAGCAGTTCTTC. Translation: CASSWDLREGHPDEQFF.